This T cell receptor beta chain is from a study of blood T cell repertoires in COVID-19. The overall study: The samples span acute and convalescent COVID-19 from the United States, Italy and Spain. Sources were T cells, B-cell-depleted T cells, or PBMCs; the material itself was cDNA or gDNA.

Germline values: CDR1 SEHNR, CDR2 FQNEAQ (reference sequence). Trimming cost V 5 bases and J 3 bases; bases outside gene matches: 18. This CDR3 region has 18 residues. Source study methods: Reference gene primer amplification gave nucleated cell count estimates. Sequencing used immunoSEQ multiplex PCR; TCRdb keeps in-frame clones, though not all of them. V and J calls and clone size are given by that table; D and trimming were obtained from the DNA. The profile covers 57,000 or so clones, with about 78% appearing a single time and less than 25% taken by the ten largest. This sequence was found in a man aged 50 to 60 with active or convalescent COVID-19. The V call is TRBV7-9, the J call TRBJ1-1; 7 bases agree with TRBD1. The sequenced material came from peripheral blood. The CDR3 region is CASSPNLGQPSGDTEAFF. The CDR3 bases are TGTGCCAGCAGCCCAAATCTGGGACAGCCGTCAGGCGACACTGAAGCTTTCTTT.